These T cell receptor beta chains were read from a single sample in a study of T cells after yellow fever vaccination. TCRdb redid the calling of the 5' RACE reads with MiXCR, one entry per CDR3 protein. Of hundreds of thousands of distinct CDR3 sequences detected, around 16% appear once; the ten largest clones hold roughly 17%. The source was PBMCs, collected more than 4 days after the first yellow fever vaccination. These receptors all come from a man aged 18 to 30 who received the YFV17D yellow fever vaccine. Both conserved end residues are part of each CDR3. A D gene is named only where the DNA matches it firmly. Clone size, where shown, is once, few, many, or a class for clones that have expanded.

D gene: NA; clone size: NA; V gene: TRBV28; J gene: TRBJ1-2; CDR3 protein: CASRDALPSGYTF; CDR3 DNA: TGTGCCAGCCGGGACGCCCTCCCGTCTGGCTACACCTTC
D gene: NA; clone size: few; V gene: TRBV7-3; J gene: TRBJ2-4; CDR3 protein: CASSLRHMGIQYF; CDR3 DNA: TGTGCCAGCAGCTTACGACATATGGGCATTCAGTACTTC
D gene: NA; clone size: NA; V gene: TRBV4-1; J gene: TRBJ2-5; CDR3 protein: CASSQGPGKETQYF; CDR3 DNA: TGCGCCAGCAGCCAAGGGCCAGGCAAAGAGACCCAGTACTTC
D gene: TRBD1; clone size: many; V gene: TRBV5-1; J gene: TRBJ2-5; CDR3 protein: CASSVGQVETQYF; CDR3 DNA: TGCGCCAGCAGCGTCGGACAGGTAGAGACCCAGTACTTC
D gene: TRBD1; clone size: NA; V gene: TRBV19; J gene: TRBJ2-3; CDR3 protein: CASKRDSRPPSTDTQYF; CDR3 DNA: TGTGCCAGTAAGAGGGACAGTCGACCTCCTAGCACAGATACGCAGTATTTT
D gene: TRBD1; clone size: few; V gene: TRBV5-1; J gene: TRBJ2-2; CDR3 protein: CASSFPEGQGANTGELFF; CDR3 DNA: TGCGCCAGCAGCTTCCCTGAGGGACAGGGTGCGAACACCGGGGAGCTGTTTTTT
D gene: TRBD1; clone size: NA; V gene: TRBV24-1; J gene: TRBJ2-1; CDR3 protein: CATSDPGTGERNEQFF; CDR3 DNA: TGTGCCACCAGTGATCCCGGGACAGGGGAGCGGAATGAGCAGTTCTTC
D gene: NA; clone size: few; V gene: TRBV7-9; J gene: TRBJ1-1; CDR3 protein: CASSSRGQRNTEAFF; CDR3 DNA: TGTGCCAGCAGCTCACGAGGACAGCGGAACACTGAAGCTTTCTTT
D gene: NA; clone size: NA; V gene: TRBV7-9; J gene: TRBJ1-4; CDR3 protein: CASSLSDREKLFF; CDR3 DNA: TGTGCCAGCAGCCTCAGCGATAGGGAAAAACTGTTTTTT
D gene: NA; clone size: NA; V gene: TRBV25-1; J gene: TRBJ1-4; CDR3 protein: CASSKEEEKLFF; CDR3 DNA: TGTGCCAGCAGTAAGGAGGAGGAAAAACTGTTTTTT
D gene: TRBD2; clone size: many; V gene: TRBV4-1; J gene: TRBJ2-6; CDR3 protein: CASSHRKTSGGPPARGANVLTF; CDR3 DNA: TGCGCCAGCAGCCACCGCAAAACTAGCGGGGGTCCACCGGCGCGGGGGGCCAACGTCCTGACTTTC
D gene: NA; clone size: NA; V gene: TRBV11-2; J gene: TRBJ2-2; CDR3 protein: CASSLWGTFTGELFF; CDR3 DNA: TGTGCCAGCAGCTTATGGGGCACTTTTACCGGGGAGCTGTTTTTT
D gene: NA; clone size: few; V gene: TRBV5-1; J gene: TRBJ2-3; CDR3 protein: CASSLATPGLGDTQYF; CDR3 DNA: TGCGCCAGCAGCTTGGCTACACCGGGACTCGGTGATACGCAGTATTTT
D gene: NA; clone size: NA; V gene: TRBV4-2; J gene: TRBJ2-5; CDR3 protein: CASSQGVETQYF; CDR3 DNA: TGTGCCAGCAGCCAAGGGGTAGAGACCCAGTACTTC
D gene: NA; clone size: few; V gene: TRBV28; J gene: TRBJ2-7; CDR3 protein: CASSRGVAASTYEQYF; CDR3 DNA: TGTGCCAGCAGTCGGGGTGTGGCAGCCTCAACCTACGAGCAGTACTTC
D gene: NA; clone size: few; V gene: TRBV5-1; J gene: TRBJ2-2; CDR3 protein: CASSVRQVTGELFF; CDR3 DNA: TGCGCCAGCAGCGTTCGACAGGTCACCGGGGAGCTGTTTTTT
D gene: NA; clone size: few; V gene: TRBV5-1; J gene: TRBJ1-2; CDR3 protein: CASSLRTEGGYTF; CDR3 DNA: TGCGCCAGCAGCTTGCGGACGGAGGGCGGCTACACCTTC
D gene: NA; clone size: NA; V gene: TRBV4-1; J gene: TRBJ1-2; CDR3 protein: CASSQPGASIGGYTF; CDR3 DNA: TGCGCCAGCAGCCAACCAGGAGCTTCAATCGGTGGCTACACCTTC
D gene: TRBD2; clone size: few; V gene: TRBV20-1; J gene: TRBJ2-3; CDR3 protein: CSARVGGVTDTQYF; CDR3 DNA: TGCAGTGCTAGGGTTGGGGGGGTGACAGATACGCAGTATTTT
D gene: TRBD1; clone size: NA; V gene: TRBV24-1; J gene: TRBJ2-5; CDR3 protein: CATSETQGAGETQYF; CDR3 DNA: TGTGCCACCAGTGAAACCCAGGGGGCCGGAGAGACCCAGTACTTC
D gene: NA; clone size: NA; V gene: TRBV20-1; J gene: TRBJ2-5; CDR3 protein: CSARDWTGSDETQYF; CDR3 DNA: TGCAGTGCTAGAGACTGGACCGGCTCTGACGAGACCCAGTACTTC
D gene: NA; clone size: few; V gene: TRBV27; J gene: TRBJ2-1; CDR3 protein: CASSLSWAGSSYNEQFF; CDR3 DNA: TGTGCCAGCAGTTTATCGTGGGCGGGGAGCTCCTACAATGAGCAGTTCTTC
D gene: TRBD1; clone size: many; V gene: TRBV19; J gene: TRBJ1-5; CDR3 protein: CASRPGQGTLREPQHF; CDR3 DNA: TGTGCCAGTAGACCGGGACAGGGGACTTTAAGGGAGCCCCAGCATTTT
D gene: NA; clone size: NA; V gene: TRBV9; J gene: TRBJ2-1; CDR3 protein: CASSTSVHNEQFF; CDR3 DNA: TGTGCCAGCAGCACATCCGTCCACAATGAGCAGTTCTTC
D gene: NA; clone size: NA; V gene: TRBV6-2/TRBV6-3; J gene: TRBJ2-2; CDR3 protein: CASIQYLNTGELFF; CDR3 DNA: TGTGCCAGCATCCAGTACCTCAACACCGGGGAGCTGTTTTTT
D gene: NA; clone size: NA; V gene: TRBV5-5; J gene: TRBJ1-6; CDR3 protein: CASSSPNLALHF; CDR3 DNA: TGTGCCAGCAGCTCCCCCAATTTGGCCCTCCACTTT
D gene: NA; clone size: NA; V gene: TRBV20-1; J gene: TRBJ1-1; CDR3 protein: CSASVLGRGNTEAFF; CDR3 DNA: TGCAGTGCTAGTGTATTGGGCAGGGGGAACACTGAAGCTTTCTTT
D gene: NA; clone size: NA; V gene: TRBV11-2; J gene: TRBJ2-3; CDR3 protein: CASSLDRRGPGADTQYF; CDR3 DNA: TGTGCCAGCAGCTTAGATCGACGGGGGCCCGGTGCAGATACGCAGTATTTT
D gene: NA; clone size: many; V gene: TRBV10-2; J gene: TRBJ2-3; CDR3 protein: CASSDSGPPRTDTQYF; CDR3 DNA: TGCGCCAGCAGTGATTCGGGACCACCTCGCACAGATACGCAGTATTTT
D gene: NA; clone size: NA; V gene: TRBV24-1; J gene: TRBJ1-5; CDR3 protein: CATSASGADQPQHF; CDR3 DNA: TGTGCCACCAGTGCCTCCGGGGCCGATCAGCCCCAGCATTTT
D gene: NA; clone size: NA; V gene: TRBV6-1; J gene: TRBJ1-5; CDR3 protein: CASSQAAGLGQPQHF; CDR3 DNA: TGTGCCAGCAGCCAAGCGGCAGGGCTCGGTCAGCCCCAGCATTTT
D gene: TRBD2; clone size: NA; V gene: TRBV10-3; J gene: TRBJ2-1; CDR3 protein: CAIGPTSERGEQFF; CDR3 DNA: TGTGCCATCGGCCCGACTAGCGAACGGGGTGAGCAGTTCTTC